The 11 T cell receptor beta chains below all came from one sample that was sequenced in a study of T cell responses to AZD1222 COVID-19 vaccine. Sequencing used immunoSEQ multiplex PCR; TCRdb keeps in-frame clones, though not all of them. The sample includes tens of thousands of clones, roughly four fifths seen only once; the top ten take around 5%. Sequenced material: peripheral blood, taken on day 0 of AZD1222 vaccination. Every receptor here comes from an adult in good health.

This clone has just one count. The J gene is TRBJ2-2, the V gene TRBV5-1; TRBD1 matches 9 bases. V lost 3 bases to trimming and J lost 3 bases; unmatched junction nucleotides: 3. The CDR3 is 15 residues long. Looked up from germline, CDR1 is SGHRS and CDR2 is YFSETQ. The CDR3 region is CASSWGDRDTGELFF. CDR3 DNA: TGCGCCAGCAGCTGGGGGGACAGGGACACCGGGGAGCTGTTTTTT.

V usage is TRBV4-2 and J usage is TRBJ2-7; tentatively, D is TRBD2 (6 bases). The germline CDR1 and CDR2 sequences are LGHNA and YNFKEQ. The CDR3 is 15 amino acids. V was pared by 0 bases and J by 1 base, with 10 bases between. In nucleotides, the CDR3 is TGTGCCAGCAGCCAAGATCGGGGGTTTTCCTACGAGCAGTACTTC. This translates into CASSQDRGFSYEQYF.

The V call is TRBV19, the J call TRBJ1-1, with 7 bases identical to TRBD1. The CDR3 extends over 15 amino acids. The junction had 4 bases not matched to a gene; V was cut back by 1 base and J by 2 bases. Germline values: CDR1 LNHDA, CDR2 SQIVND (reference sequence). CDR3 nucleotides: TGTGCCAGTAGTATAGGGTGGACAGGCAACACTGAAGCTTTCTTT. As protein: CASSIGWTGNTEAFF.

A single count supports this clone. V and J are TRBV2 and TRBJ2-2, with unresolved D. Trimming took off 6 bases at V and 0 bases at J, with 5 bases between the two ends. This CDR3 has 13 residues. Germline CDR1 SNHLY, CDR2 FYNNEI. CDR3 nucleotide sequence: TGTGCCAGCAGACGCTCGAACACCGGGGAGCTGTTTTTT. Its protein is CASRRSNTGELFF.

The rearrangement links TRBV7-9 to TRBJ2-1; 8 bases agree with TRBD2. From germline, CDR1 is SEHNR and CDR2 FQNEAQ (reference sequence). CDR3 length: 16 residues. V gave up 5 bases and J gave up 8 bases; unmatched junction bases: 14. DNA for the CDR3: TGTGCCAGCAGCCCAGAGCGGGCGGGGGGAGGAGATGAGCAGTTCTTC. Amino acid sequence: CASSPERAGGGDEQFF.

V and J are TRBV2 and TRBJ2-1; D ambiguous. Trimming shortened V by 5 bases and J by 10 bases, and 12 bases separated the two germline ends. The CDR3 sequence is 12 residues long. Germline V CDR1 and CDR2: SNHLY, FYNNEI. The CDR3 nucleotides are TGTGCCAGCAGTCTAGGAGAAAACGAGCAGTTCTTC. As protein: CASSLGENEQFF.

The chain uses TRBV20-1 and TRBJ2-7; tentatively, D is TRBD1 or TRBD2 (5 bases each). Per germline, CDR1 DFQATT and CDR2 SNEGSKA (reference sequence). Between the trimmed V and J ends, which lost 3 bases and 3 bases, there was a span of 15 bases. CDR3 size: 14 residues. In DNA form, the CDR3 reads TGCAGTGCTAGTTTTCCCGGGGCTCTCTACGAGCAGTACTTC. It codes for CSASFPGALYEQYF.

The rearrangement uses TRBV7-9 and TRBJ2-7; 7 bases are shared with TRBD1. This CDR3 has 18 residues. Trimming at V came to 5 bases and at J to 3 bases, leaving 19 bases not matched to a gene. CDR1 and CDR2 from the germline V gene are SEHNR and FQNEAQ (reference sequence). DNA for the CDR3: TGTGCCAGCAGCACCCCTGACAGGGAACAGCCGACTTTCTACGAGCAGTACTTC. The encoded protein is CASSTPDREQPTFYEQYF.

The rearrangement links TRBV4-2 to TRBJ2-7; TRBD2 matches 7 bases. The CDR3 runs to 16 residues. Looked up from germline, CDR1 is LGHNA and CDR2 is YNFKEQ. V lost 0 bases to trimming and J lost 3 bases; unmatched junction nucleotides: 8. CDR3: CASSQERVAGGYEQYF. In nucleotides, the CDR3 is TGTGCCAGCAGCCAAGAGAGGGTAGCGGGCGGCTACGAGCAGTACTTC.

The chain joins TRBV25-1 to TRBJ2-7; 7 nucleotides match TRBD1. The ends lost 4 bases at V and 2 bases at J; junction bases unmatched: 5. Germline lookup yields CDR1 MGHDK and CDR2 SYGVNS. This CDR3 contains 14 residues. The CDR3 DNA is TGTGCCAGCAGTGCGACCGGGACAGCCTACGAGCAGTACTTC. It yields the protein CASSATGTAYEQYF.

The count of this clone is one. For the CDR3, the DNA is TGTGCCACCAGCAGAGGGGTGGGCAGCACAGATACGCAGTATTTT. As protein: CATSRGVGSTDTQYF. The J gene is TRBJ2-3, the V gene TRBV15; no firm D call. This CDR3 has 15 residues. Trimming left V 1 base short and J 0 bases short, with 8 bases between. Germline loops: CDR1 LNHNV, CDR2 YYDKDF (reference sequence).